This T cell receptor (beta chain) came from a study of PD-L1 blockade in urothelial cancer. CDR3 length equals 16 residues. V was trimmed by 0 bases and J by 1 base, leaving 12 bases between them. Germline V gene sequence: CDR1 LGHNA, CDR2 YSLEER. Time point of the sample: pretreatment peripheral blood. Patients were diagnosed with urothelial carcinoma, either locally advanced or metastatic. Each PCR had synthetic TCR analog templates added to it as a spike-in. Produced via immunoSEQ multiplex PCR; TCRdb's table is partial and in-frame only. This table holds 35,000 or so clones, approximately 80% found once.

The sample was PBMCs, taken around atezolizumab (anti-PD-L1) treatment. V is TRBV4-3 and J is TRBJ1-2; D gene unclear. The receptor was derived from a man aged 55 to 70 with urothelial cancer. CDR3 nucleotides: TGCGCCAGCAGCCAAGATCAAACTTTTATTAACTATGGCTACACCTTC. Its translation: CASSQDQTFINYGYTF.